This entry lists 19 T cell receptor beta chains sequenced from one sample in a study of blood T cells in healthy people across ages. Primed by a sample-barcoded 5' primer and a J-beta primer mix, a second PCR proceeded for 7 to 11 cycles. TCRdb reprocessed the 5' RACE reads via MiXCR and lists one record per CDR3 protein. The sample lists around 970,000 distinct CDR3 sequences, 45% to 60% occurring once. The specimen sequenced was blood. These receptors originate from a woman aged 55-69 years in good health.

V usage is TRBV27 and J usage is TRBJ2-1; a weak D match, TRBD1 (7 bases). V dropped 8 bases and J dropped 6 bases, with 14 bases sitting between them. From germline, CDR1 is MNHEY and CDR2 SMNVEV (reference sequence). CDR3 length: 13 amino acids. CDR3 DNA sequence: TGTGCCAGCGGCGGGACAGTAAGCAATGAGCAGTTCTTC. Translated: CASGGTVSNEQFF.

This clonotype has a handful of counts. The V and J genes are TRBV7-2 and TRBJ2-3; tentative D call: TRBD2 (5 bases). This CDR3 is 12 amino acids long. Trimming took off 9 bases at V and 7 bases at J, with 14 bases between the two ends. Germline V gives CDR1 SGHTA, CDR2 FQGNSA. The CDR3 DNA follows: TGTGCCAGTCACGAGACGGGAAATACGCAGTATTTT. Its protein product is CASHETGNTQYF. The entire variable domain, with the rest obtained from reference TRBV7-2 and TRBJ2-3, is as follows: GAGVSQSPSNKVTEKGKDVELRCDPISGHTALYWYRQSLGQGLEFLIYFQGNSAPDKSGLPSDRFSAERTGGSVSTLTIQRTQQEDSAVYLCASHETGNTQYFGPGTRLTVL.

The chain couples TRBV7-2 to TRBJ2-5; TRBD2 is a possible D gene (5 bases). CDR3 length: 12 residues. V lost 4 bases and J lost 11, with 14 bases in between. Per the germline V gene, CDR1 is SGHTA and CDR2 is FQGNSA. The CDR3 sequence is CASSSDYIRQYF. DNA of the CDR3: TGTGCCAGCAGCTCAGACTACATCAGGCAGTACTTC. Full variable domain (remainder filled in from reference TRBV7-2 and TRBJ2-5): GAGVSQSPSNKVTEKGKDVELRCDPISGHTALYWYRQSLGQGLEFLIYFQGNSAPDKSGLPSDRFSAERTGGSVSTLTIQRTQQEDSAVYLCASSSDYIRQYFGPGTRLLVL.

The chain carries TRBV4-3 and TRBJ1-5; tentatively, D is TRBD1 (6 bases). This CDR3 is 15 amino acids long. The germline V gene has CDR1 LGHNA and CDR2 YSLEER. The V end lost 5 bases, the J end lost 6 bases, and 17 bases lay between the germline ends. CDR3 nucleotides: TGCGCCAGCAGCAACCCTCTCCAGGGGTGTCAGCCCCAGCATTTT. Translating it yields CASSNPLQGCQPQHF.

This clonotype has a handful of counts. The J gene is TRBJ1-5, the V gene TRBV28; no firm D call. The germline CDR1 and CDR2 sequences are MDHEN and SYDVKM. Deletions cut 7 bases from V and 3 bases from J, with 13 bases between. The CDR3 consists of 14 residues. The DNA for the CDR3 is TGTGCCAGCACCATCGGGATAATCAATCAGCCCCAGCATTTT. This gives the protein CASTIGIINQPQHF.

The rearrangement uses TRBV6-2 or TRBV6-3 and TRBJ2-1; perhaps D is TRBD1 or TRBD2 (5 bases each). The V end was cut by 7 bases, the J end by 4 bases, with 14 bases between. Germline loops: CDR1 MNHEY, CDR2 SVGEGT. This CDR3 has 14 residues. The CDR3 spells CASTAGTFYNEQFF. CDR3 coding DNA: TGTGCCAGCACAGCCGGGACCTTTTACAATGAGCAGTTCTTC.

This clonotype was observed a few times. The V and J genes are TRBV6-5 and TRBJ2-7, with D tentatively TRBD1 or TRBD2 (5 bases each). V lost 0 bases, J lost 7 bases, and 10 bases lay in between. Per the germline V gene, CDR1 is MNHEY and CDR2 is SVGAGI. The CDR3 spans 13 residues. CDR3 region: CASSYSGTQEQYF. The CDR3 DNA follows: TGTGCCAGCAGTTACTCGGGGACCCAAGAGCAGTACTTC.

The J gene is TRBJ2-4, the V gene TRBV24-1, with 10 bases matching TRBD1. The closer fit of TRBJ2-7 to the DNA end suggests the J call may be wrong. The germline gives CDR1 KGHDR, CDR2 SFDVKD. The CDR3 contains 16 residues. CDR3 loop: CATSDRHAGTGDEQYF. CDR3 coding DNA: TGTGCCACCAGTGATCGACACGCCGGGACAGGGGACGAGCAGTACTTC.

The V and J genes are TRBV16 and TRBJ2-1; 13 bases fit TRBD2. This CDR3 is built from 16 residues. After removal of 0 bases from V and 7 bases from J, the junction contained 3 bases not matched to a gene. Germline lookup yields CDR1 KGHSY and CDR2 FQNENV. The CDR3 DNA sequence: TGTGCCAGCAGCCAATCAAGGGGACTAGCGGGGAATGAGCAGTTCTTC. This gives the protein CASSQSRGLAGNEQFF.

This clonotype was seen more than once but under ten times. J is TRBJ2-7 and V is TRBV6-5; 13 bases map to TRBD2. V trimming: 0 bases; J trimming: 3 bases; junction bases outside the gene matches: 2. This CDR3 has 16 amino acids. The V gene's germline CDR1 is MNHEY and CDR2 SVGAGI. The DNA of the CDR3 is TGTGCCAGCAGTTACTCCAGGACTAGCGGGAGCTACGAGCAGTACTTC. It is translated as CASSYSRTSGSYEQYF.

This clonotype was seen only a few times. The rearrangement joins TRBV4-1 to TRBJ1-6; tentatively, D is TRBD1 (6 bases). V shed 1 base and J shed 4 bases, with 17 bases lying between them. The CDR3 length is 18 residues. From germline, CDR1 is MGHRA and CDR2 YSYEKL. For the CDR3, the DNA is TGCGCCAGCAGCCAAGCACCGCGTGGGACATTTTATAATTCACCCCTCCACTTT. Translated, it gives CASSQAPRGTFYNSPLHF.

The chain joins TRBV7-9 to TRBJ2-1, with D perhaps matching TRBD2 (5 bases). Germline V lookup: CDR1 SEHNR, CDR2 FQNEAQ (reference sequence). Trimming pared 3 bases from V and 8 bases from J, leaving 26 bases between. This CDR3 has 18 amino acids. The CDR3 is CASSFIGWGARATHEQFF. CDR3 in DNA: TGTGCCAGCAGCTTCATAGGTTGGGGAGCCCGGGCTACACATGAGCAGTTCTTC.

This clonotype was seen a few times. The genes are TRBV2 and TRBJ2-7, with D possibly being TRBD2 (5 bases). The J call may be in error: the DNA end matches TRBJ2-5 better. Germline assignment: CDR1 SNHLY and CDR2 FYNNEI. The CDR3 loop spans 13 amino acids. CDR3 protein: CASSAPAGETQYF. Written as DNA, the CDR3 is TGTGCCAGCAGTGCGCCCGCGGGAGAGACCCAGTACTTC.

As concerns this clonotype: A much bigger clone sits one base away, suggesting this may be a read error. The chain links TRBV20-1 to TRBJ2-1; 11 nucleotides align to TRBD2. The DNA end is more similar to TRBJ2-7, so the J call may be wrong. Looked up from germline, CDR1 is DFQATT and CDR2 is SNEGSKA (reference sequence). The CDR3 covers 16 residues. The CDR3 region has the DNA TGCAGTGCTAGAGATCCCGGACTAGCGGGTTACAATGAGCAGTACTTC. Its translation is CSARDPGLAGYNEQYF.

This clonotype was detected only a few times. The chain uses TRBV20-1 and TRBJ2-7; a possible D gene is TRBD1 (6 bases). Germline V gene data show CDR1 as DFQATT and CDR2 as SNEGSKA (reference sequence). The V end was cut by 6 bases, the J end by 6 bases, with 12 bases between. The CDR3 loop spans 11 amino acids. DNA for the CDR3: TGCAGTGCGCGGACAGATCGCGAGCAGTACTTC. This sequence encodes CSARTDREQYF.

J is TRBJ2-5 and V is TRBV7-3; the match to TRBD1 covers 7 bases. The CDR3 totals 13 residues. CDR1 is SGHTA and CDR2 is FQGTGA in the germline V gene. After removal of 3 bases from V and 11 bases from J, the junction contained 9 bases not matched to a gene. The CDR3 coding sequence is TGTGCCAGCAGCTTGGACAGGCCGTCTGAGCAGTACTTC. Protein: CASSLDRPSEQYF.

The rearrangement joins TRBV3-1 to TRBJ1-2; D uncertain. Germline V gene data show CDR1 as LGHDT and CDR2 as YNNKEL (reference sequence). The CDR3 is made up of 12 amino acids. Between the trimmed V and J ends, which lost 3 bases and 7 bases, there was a span of 9 bases. The CDR3 region has the DNA TGTGCCAGCAGCCAGACCAAGGGTGGCTACACCTTC. It yields the protein CASSQTKGGYTF.

This clonotype was seen a few times. The rearrangement uses TRBV10-3 and TRBJ2-3, with a possible D match to TRBD1 (5 bases). This CDR3 has 13 residues. Germline CDR1 reads ENHRY; CDR2 reads SYGVKD. Trimming removed 4 bases at V and 4 bases at J, with 9 bases between. The CDR3 bases are TGTGCCATCAGTGTAGCAGGGCCAGATACGCAGTATTTT. It encodes CAISVAGPDTQYF.

The sample holds one count of this clonotype. The V gene is TRBV7-9, the J gene TRBJ1-2, with D unresolved. This CDR3 has 14 residues. Germline loops: CDR1 SEHNR, CDR2 FQNEAQ (reference sequence). Between the trimmed V and J ends, which lost 3 bases and 0 bases, there was a span of 8 bases. The CDR3 DNA sequence: TGTGCCAGCAGCTTGGCGTTAGCTAACTATGGCTACACCTTC. Residues: CASSLALANYGYTF.